The sequence of this T cell receptor beta chain was determined in a study of T-cell memory formation after mild COVID-19. Study details: For the most part, TCR clusters were specific to one donor.

In germline, CDR1 is SGHAT, CDR2 FQNNGV. This CDR3 has 14 amino acids. V was clipped by 7 bases and J by 0 bases, with 12 bases between them. TCRdb re-called the 5' RACE reads with MiXCR, one entry per CDR3 protein. This table has about 470,000 distinct CDR3 sequences, over 15% appearing once. The sample was PBMCs or a T cell subset sorted from them (not recorded which). This TCR was sampled from an adult woman who had mild COVID-19 (a few samples of this study predate the infection). Cell type and time point are not known. The chain is built from TRBV11-2 and TRBJ1-1; D call uncertain. The DNA of the CDR3 is TGTGCCAGCACCCCGCCCGGGATGAACACTGAAGCTTTCTTT. Encoded protein: CASTPPGMNTEAFF.